This TCR beta chain was profiled in a study of OX40 agonist ivuxolimab in advanced cancers. Study-wide context: Anti-PD-1, anti-PD-L1 or anti-CTLA-4 therapy given earlier was allowed, and 35% to 50% had some.

From germline, CDR1 is SGHKS and CDR2 YYEKEE (reference sequence). The CDR3 runs to 13 residues. V shed 4 bases and J shed 2 bases, with 9 bases lying between them. TCRdb's table, derived via immunoSEQ multiplex PCR, lists solely in-frame clones and lacks some. This table has fewer than 80,000 clones, roughly nine tenths appearing once. Concerning this clone itself: Antigen specificity is unknown.

Overall study results and limits: The study observed clonal expansion of CD4+ and CD8+ blood T cells by week 6 at 0.1 to 3.0 mg/kg. CD8+ T cells were the subset that, on average, had more expanded clones than CD4+. Normalized T-cell clonal expansion was also low in a subset of nonresponders.

The receptor's source is an adult with an advanced solid tumor such as melanoma, head and neck, liver or kidney cancer. The chain uses TRBV5-5 and TRBJ2-5; weak D call: TRBD1 (6 bases). The source was CD4+ or CD8+ T cells sorted from blood, collected in a trial of the OX40 agonist ivuxolimab. Here the CDR3 reads CASSVGGQETQYF. CDR3 coding DNA: TGTGCCAGCAGCGTAGGGGGTCAAGAGACCCAGTACTTC.